This is a list of T cell receptor beta chains from one sample in a study of blood T cell repertoires in COVID-19. Assay used: immunoSEQ multiplex PCR; TCRdb lists only in-frame clones, some missing. The top ten clones hold less than 11% of a sample with roughly 100,000 clones, roughly 79% of them seen once. The sample taken for sequencing was peripheral blood. The receptors here all came from a man in his 70s with acute or convalescent COVID-19. CDR3s include the opening cysteine and the closing phenylalanine or tryptophan. Fields, in order: V gene, clone size, D gene, J gene, CDR3 protein, CDR3 DNA. D genes are given only for firm matches. The listing skips clone size in some rows; elsewhere it reads once, few, many or a size class.

TRBV9	-	-	TRBJ1-5	CASSDSGSGNQPQHF	TGTGCCAGCAGCGATTCGGGTTCGGGCAATCAGCCCCAGCATTTT
TRBV3-1/TRBV3-2	-	-	TRBJ1-1	CASSQDYGGASRAFF	TGTGCCAGCAGCCAAGATTACGGAGGGGCCAGCCGGGCTTTCTTT
TRBV19	once	TRBD2	TRBJ2-7	CASRSSGGFSYEQYF	TGTGCCAGTCGGTCTAGCGGGGGATTCTCCTACGAGCAGTACTTC
TRBV7-2	-	-	TRBJ1-1	CASSLARGFFFTEAFF	TGTGCCAGCAGCTTAGCCAGAGGGTTTTTTTTCACTGAAGCTTTCTTT
TRBV5-4	-	TRBD1	TRBJ2-7	CASSPRPGQGSYEQYF	TGTGCCAGCAGCCCACGTCCGGGACAGGGATCCTACGAGCAGTACTTC
TRBV7-2	-	-	TRBJ1-1	CASSFLRGRTNTEAFF	TGTGCCAGCAGCTTCCTCCGAGGGCGCACGAACACTGAAGCTTTCTTT
TRBV5-1	-	TRBD2	TRBJ2-1	CASLEGEGNEQFF	TGCGCCAGCTTAGAAGGGGAGGGCAATGAGCAGTTCTTC
TRBV18	-	TRBD1	TRBJ2-4	CASEGNRGSKNIQYF	TGTGCCAGCGAGGGAAACAGGGGGTCCAAAAACATTCAGTACTTC
TRBV6-1	few	TRBD2	TRBJ2-5	CASSSYRLAEETQYF	TGTGCCAGCAGCTCCTACAGACTAGCGGAAGAGACCCAGTACTTC
TRBV12-3/TRBV12-4	-	TRBD2	TRBJ2-4	CASRGGVKNIQYF	TGTGCCAGTCGGGGGGGTGTCAAAAACATTCAGTACTTC
TRBV11-3	-	TRBD1	TRBJ2-1	CASSPDRGHEQFF	TGTGCCAGCAGCCCAGACAGGGGCCATGAGCAGTTCTTC
TRBV6-5	-	-	TRBJ1-1	CASSSISGYTEAFF	TGTGCCAGCAGTTCCATCTCAGGGTACACTGAAGCTTTCTTT
TRBV11-3	-	TRBD1	TRBJ2-1	CASSLGGITGDYNEQFF	TGTGCCAGCAGCTTAGGGGGTATAACAGGGGACTACAATGAGCAGTTCTTC
TRBV2	-	-	TRBJ2-1	CASRLGRPSGEQFF	TGTGCCAGCCGCCTCGGAAGGCCGTCGGGTGAGCAGTTCTTC
TRBV6-6	-	TRBD1	TRBJ1-6	CASSRRNTGTENSPLHF	TGTGCCAGCAGTCGACGAAACACCGGGACAGAGAATTCACCCCTCCACTTT
TRBV30	many	-	TRBJ1-5	CASSRPGWNQPQHF	TGTGCCTCCTCTAGGCCAGGGTGGAATCAGCCCCAGCATTTT
TRBV3-1/TRBV3-2	-	TRBD2	TRBJ2-1	CASSQGGTSGINEQFF	TGTGCCAGCAGCCAAGGGGGGACTAGCGGGATTAATGAGCAGTTCTTC
TRBV30	-	-	TRBJ2-3	CAWATRRADTQYF	TGTGCCTGGGCAACAAGGAGAGCAGATACGCAGTATTTT